These 19 T cell receptor beta chains were sequenced from one sample in a study of T cells in Graves' hyperthyroidism and ophthalmopathy. Amplification yielded TCR beta CDR3 regions, with RNA transcripts as the source. TCR CDR3 underwent first-round RT-PCR with the HTBI primer set. TCRdb itself ran the multiplex PCR reads through MiXCR, one entry per CDR3 protein. The profile shows hundreds of thousands of distinct CDR3 sequences, roughly 15% of them singletons. Input material: blood. The receptors originated from a woman in her 40s with Graves' ophthalmopathy.

This chain connects TRBV11-2 to TRBJ2-5; D not resolved. Germline CDR1 and CDR2: SGHAT and FQNNGV. CDR3 length: 14 residues. Trimming cost V 0 bases and J 5 bases, with 10 bases left between them. Here the CDR3 reads CASSLDGRSETQYF. The CDR3, as DNA: TGTGCCAGCAGCTTAGACGGCCGGTCGGAGACCCAGTACTTC.

The chain is built from TRBV3-1 and TRBJ1-1; TRBD1 aligns across 10 bases. The CDR3 spans 13 residues. Germline-derived CDR1 and CDR2 are LGHDT and YNNKEL (reference sequence). V gave up 2 bases and J gave up 8 bases; unmatched junction bases: 2. The CDR3 region is CASSQTGQGEAFF. Written as DNA, the CDR3 is TGTGCCAGCAGCCAAACGGGACAGGGGGAAGCTTTCTTT.

This clonotype came up many times. The chain couples TRBV6-2 or TRBV6-3 to TRBJ2-5; TRBD2 aligns across 9 bases. Looked up from germline, CDR1 is MNHEY and CDR2 is SVGEGT. This CDR3 has 15 amino acids. The trim removed 4 bases at V and 3 bases at J, leaving 6 bases unmatched. The chain's CDR3 is CASSSLTSGKETQYF. The CDR3 DNA sequence: TGTGCCAGCAGTTCCCTGACTAGCGGCAAAGAGACCCAGTACTTC.

This clonotype was detected ten times or more. V is TRBV6-5 and J is TRBJ2-7; TRBD2 might be the D (5 bases). Trimming took off 5 bases at V and 8 bases at J, with 13 bases between the two ends. The CDR3 is 12 amino acids. Germline V gene data show CDR1 as MNHEY and CDR2 as SVGAGI. CDR3 nucleotide sequence: TGTGCCAGCAGTCCCTCTGAGGGTAAGCAGTACTTC. Translated, it gives CASSPSEGKQYF.

This clonotype was observed many times. CDR3 sequence: CTDSSGAGYTF. The DNA of the CDR3 is TGCACTGACTCGTCGGGGGCTGGCTACACCTTC. J is TRBJ1-2 and V is TRBV29-1, with TRBD1 as a possible D gene (6 bases). Germline-derived CDR1 and CDR2 are SQVTM and ANQGSEA. The CDR3 consists of 11 residues.

In this sample, this clonotype turned up a few times. The rearrangement uses TRBV6-1 and TRBJ1-2; weak D call: TRBD1 (5 bases). V was pared by 2 bases and J by 2 bases, with 6 bases between. The CDR3 loop spans 13 amino acids. Germline CDR1 MNHNS, CDR2 SASEGT. The CDR3 spells CASSERDNYGYTF. CDR3 DNA: TGTGCCAGCAGTGAACGGGACAACTATGGCTACACCTTC.

This clonotype was counted many times. J is TRBJ2-7 and V is TRBV29-1; perhaps D is TRBD1 or TRBD2 (6 bases each). CDR1 is SQVTM and CDR2 is ANQGSEA in the germline V gene. This CDR3 has 12 amino acids. V lost 4 bases and J 5 bases, leaving 12 bases between the germline ends. The CDR3 nucleotides read TGCAGCGTTGCACAGGGAGGAGACGAGCAGTACTTC. Protein sequence: CSVAQGGDEQYF.

The gene calls are TRBV4-3 and TRBJ2-7, with TRBD2 as a possible D gene (5 bases). Germline V gene data show CDR1 as LGHNA and CDR2 as YSLEER. Trimming took 0 bases from V and 2 from J, leaving 17 bases between them. This CDR3 has 17 amino acids. The CDR3 loop reads CASSQDYSSSPTYEQYF. DNA for the CDR3: TGCGCCAGCAGCCAAGATTATTCATCTAGCCCGACCTACGAGCAGTACTTC.

There are many counts of this clonotype. The gene calls are TRBV6-9 and TRBJ2-7, with 8 bases aligning to TRBD1. Germline CDR1 and CDR2: MNHGY and SVAAGI. The CDR3 has 17 residues. V was pared by 5 bases and J by 2 bases, with 14 bases of the junction left unmatched. The CDR3 nucleotides are TGTGCCAGCAGTCATCTTGCCATGGGACAGGCTGCCTACGAGCAGTACTTC. Translating gives CASSHLAMGQAAYEQYF.

This clonotype was counted at least ten times. V usage is TRBV27 and J usage is TRBJ1-1, with TRBD1 matching over 9 bases. The V gene's germline CDR1 is MNHEY and CDR2 SMNVEV (reference sequence). Trimming cost V 5 bases and J 3 bases; bases outside gene matches: 7. This CDR3 comprises 15 residues. The CDR3 bases are TGTGCCAGCAGTCCCGGGACAGGGACGGACACTGAAGCTTTCTTT. Translation: CASSPGTGTDTEAFF.

This clonotype was picked up many times. The chain links TRBV7-8 to TRBJ2-7; 9 bases agree with TRBD1. V was pared by 8 bases and J by 5 bases, with 7 bases of the junction left unmatched. Germline CDR1 SGHVS, CDR2 FQNEAQ. The CDR3 extends over 13 amino acids. The CDR3 loop reads CASGRDRDHEQYF. CDR3 nucleotide sequence: TGTGCCAGCGGGCGGGACAGGGACCACGAGCAGTACTTC.

This clonotype came up many times. The chain combines TRBV2 with TRBJ1-1; D gene uncertain. The CDR3 sequence is 13 residues long. Trimming shortened V by 7 bases and J by 2 bases, and 11 bases separated the two germline ends. Per the germline V gene, CDR1 is SNHLY and CDR2 is FYNNEI. The CDR3, as DNA: TGTGCCAGCATCGGAGTGGGTAACACTGAAGCTTTCTTT. It encodes CASIGVGNTEAFF.

This clonotype showed up many times. V is TRBV9 and J is TRBJ1-2; D is undetermined. Between the trimmed V and J ends, which lost 0 bases and 3 bases, there was a span of 6 bases. CDR1 is SGDLS, CDR2 YYNGEE, per germline. The CDR3 sequence is 13 residues long. The CDR3 spells CASSVGDDYGYTF. In nucleotides, the CDR3 is TGTGCCAGCAGCGTAGGGGATGACTATGGCTACACCTTC.

This clonotype has a count of ten or more. V usage is TRBV20-1 and J usage is TRBJ2-5; 13 bases line up with TRBD2. CDR1 is DFQATT, CDR2 SNEGSKA, per germline (reference sequence). There are 15 residues in the CDR3. Trimming at V came to 1 base and at J to 5 bases, leaving 4 bases not matched to a gene. In DNA, the CDR3 is TGCAGTGCTAGAGGGACTAGCGGGAGCGGGGAGACCCAGTACTTC. Protein sequence: CSARGTSGSGETQYF.

This clonotype was counted only a few times. The genes are TRBV4-1 and TRBJ2-7; D unclear. This CDR3 spans 16 amino acids. The V and J ends lost 8 bases and 6 bases respectively, with 26 bases between them. Germline CDR1 and CDR2: MGHRA and YSYEKL. CDR3 in amino acids: CASGPLPRSPTAEQYF. In DNA, the CDR3 is TGCGCCAGCGGCCCTCTCCCTCGCTCGCCTACCGCCGAGCAGTACTTC.

This clonotype was picked up many times. The chain employs TRBV2 and TRBJ2-7; D tentatively fits TRBD1 or TRBD2 (6 bases each). Trimming stripped 4 bases from V and 3 bases from J, with 31 bases between. There are 20 residues in the CDR3. Germline values: CDR1 SNHLY, CDR2 FYNNEI. The CDR3 DNA sequence: TGTGCCAGCAGTGGGGTCCAAGGACAGACCTCCGGGACTGCGGGCTACGAGCAGTACTTC. Its protein product is CASSGVQGQTSGTAGYEQYF.

The chain uses TRBV2 and TRBJ2-5, with D hard to call. V lost 3 bases and J 1 base, leaving 9 bases between the germline ends. The CDR3 extends over 14 amino acids. Germline V lookup: CDR1 SNHLY, CDR2 FYNNEI. CDR3 nucleotide sequence: TGTGCCAGCAGTGACGGAGTTCTCCAAGAGACCCAGTACTTC. Translation gives CASSDGVLQETQYF.

This clonotype was seen repeatedly, ten times or more. The chain recombines TRBV12-3 or TRBV12-4 with TRBJ2-7; D possibly corresponds to TRBD2 (7 bases). V was pared by 3 bases and J by 4 bases, with 16 bases between. The CDR3 spans 15 residues. CDR3: CASSFGGGRGYEQYF. In DNA form, the CDR3 reads TGTGCCAGCAGTTTTGGGGGAGGGAGGGGGTACGAGCAGTACTTC.

This clonotype was counted ten times or more. This chain uses TRBV6-2 or TRBV6-3 with TRBJ2-7; 7 bases are shared with TRBD1. This CDR3 region has 12 residues. Germline V gene data show CDR1 as MNHEY and CDR2 as SVGEGT. Losses at the gene ends were 8 bases for V and 3 bases for J; bases not matched to a gene: 4. CDR3 sequence reads: CASGTVNYEQYF. The CDR3 DNA reads as TGTGCCAGCGGGACAGTCAACTACGAGCAGTACTTC.